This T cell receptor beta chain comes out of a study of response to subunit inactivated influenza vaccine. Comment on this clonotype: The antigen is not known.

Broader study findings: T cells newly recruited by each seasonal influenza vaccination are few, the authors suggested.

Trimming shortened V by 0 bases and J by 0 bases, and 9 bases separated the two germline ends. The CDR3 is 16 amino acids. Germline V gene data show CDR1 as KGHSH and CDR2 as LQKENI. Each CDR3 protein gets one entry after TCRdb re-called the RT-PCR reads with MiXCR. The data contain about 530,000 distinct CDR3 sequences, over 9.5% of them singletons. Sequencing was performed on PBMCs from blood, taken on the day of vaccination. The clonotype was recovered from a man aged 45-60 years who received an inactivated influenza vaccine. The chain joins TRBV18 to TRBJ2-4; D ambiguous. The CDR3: CASSPPWASAKNIQYF. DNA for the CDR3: TGTGCCAGCTCACCACCCTGGGCCTCAGCCAAAAACATTCAGTACTTC.